Sequencing of this TCR beta chain was carried out in a study of T cell repertoires in cytomegalovirus infection. Study-level background: Both a matching HLA type and CMV infection were indicated by public TCR beta signatures.

TCRdb redid the calling of the reads with MiXCR, one entry per CDR3 protein. The table includes 600,000 to 800,000 distinct CDR3 sequences, 20% to 25% detected once. Study results and limitations: Summed frequency of public TCR beta families distinguished CMV carriers with the relevant HLA. Across the ex vivo response, the dominant clonotypes were HLA-C-restricted CMV-specific TCR beta clonotypes.

This clonotype appeared a few times. As yet, its antigen is unknown. V shed 2 bases and J shed 3 bases, with 0 bases lying between them. Germline CDR1 and CDR2: DFQATT and SNEGSKA (reference sequence). The CDR3 loop spans 10 amino acids. The sequence was collected from a human donor in good health (CMV status not recorded). Some clones in this sample may be carry-over from other donors' samples. The specimen was CD8+ T cells from PBMCs. The V call is TRBV20-1, the J call TRBJ2-3, with D unresolved. Here the CDR3 reads CSARTDTQYF. CDR3 nucleotides: TGCAGTGCTAGAACAGATACGCAGTATTTT.